Listed here are 9 T cell receptor beta chains from one sample, sequenced in a study of cytomegalovirus exposure and HLA in healthy donors (dated by TCRdb to 2017 to 2019). Libraries came from the immunoSEQ multiplex PCR assay. For the multiplex PCR, a mixture combining 60 forward primers for TCR Vbeta segments and 13 reverse primers for TCR Jbeta segments was used. Not all clones reach the TCRdb copy of this immuneACCESS table, which keeps in-frame sequences only. Checked studies attribute under half of the gap to unresolved V genes and leave the rest unexplained. The sample profile shows 150,000 to 200,000 clones; 68% of them were found once. The biggest ten clones account for less than 1.5% of the sample. Sequencing was performed on PBMCs. These receptors all come from a man aged 50-59 years in good health and CMV-seronegative.

This clone appeared a few times. The chain has TRBV7-9 and TRBJ2-2; maybe TRBD1 (6 bases). Trimming removed 4 bases at V and 3 bases at J, with 12 bases between. Germline V gene lookup returns CDR1 SEHNR and CDR2 FQNEAQ (reference sequence). This CDR3 comprises 15 residues. The chain's CDR3 is CASSYGDIDTGELFF. CDR3 nucleotide sequence: TGTGCCAGCAGCTACGGGGACATCGACACCGGGGAGCTGTTTTTT.

The rearrangement uses TRBV6-5 and TRBJ2-7; 7 bases are shared with TRBD1. Germline values: CDR1 MNHEY, CDR2 SVGAGI. Trimming took 5 bases from V and 6 from J; bases not matched to a gene: 13. This CDR3 is built from 15 residues. Written as DNA, the CDR3 is TGTGCCAGCAGTCGCCCTCACGGGACAGCCTCCGAGCAGTACTTC. This encodes CASSRPHGTASEQYF.

V and J are TRBV7-2 and TRBJ1-4; 8 nucleotides agree with TRBD1. The CDR3 is 17 amino acids. The germline CDR1 and CDR2 sequences are SGHTA and FQGNSA. V dropped 3 bases and J dropped 2; count of bases not matched to a gene: 8. The CDR3 DNA follows: TGTGCCAGCAGCTTCGGCCCGCAGGGGGCGACTAATGAAAAACTGTTTTTT. This gives the protein CASSFGPQGATNEKLFF. Supplemented by reference TRBV7-2 and TRBJ1-4, the full variable domain reads GAGVSQSPSNKVTEKGKDVELRCDPISGHTALYWYRQSLGQGLEFLIYFQGNSAPDKSGLPSDRFSAERTGGSVSTLTIQRTQQEDSAVYLCASSFGPQGATNEKLFFGSGTQLSVL.

In its sample, this clone was seen once. The V call is TRBV5-6, the J call TRBJ1-4; 8 nucleotides line up with TRBD1. Germline CDR1 is SGHDT and CDR2 is YYEEEE. The trim removed 4 bases at V and 5 bases at J, leaving 4 bases unmatched. The length of the CDR3 is 14 residues. The CDR3: CASSPWDRNEKLFF. CDR3 DNA sequence: TGTGCCAGCAGCCCGTGGGACAGGAATGAAAAACTGTTTTTT.

V and J are TRBV7-2 and TRBJ2-7, with no clear D. Germline assignment: CDR1 SGHTA and CDR2 FQGNSA. The CDR3 covers 14 residues. The V and J ends lost 0 bases and 1 base respectively, with 7 bases between them. CDR3 loop: CASSLAQLSYEQYF. CDR3 DNA sequence: TGTGCCAGCAGCTTAGCACAGCTTTCCTACGAGCAGTACTTC. Looking up the rest from reference TRBV7-2 and TRBJ2-7 gives the full variable domain: GAGVSQSPSNKVTEKGKDVELRCDPISGHTALYWYRQSLGQGLEFLIYFQGNSAPDKSGLPSDRFSAERTGGSVSTLTIQRTQQEDSAVYLCASSLAQLSYEQYFGPGTRLTVT.

This chain uses TRBV6-6 with TRBJ2-7; the D is unclear. The CDR3 length is 11 residues. The ends were cut back, 10 bases at V and 2 bases at J, with 9 bases in the middle. CDR1 is MNHNY, CDR2 SVGAGI, per germline (reference sequence). The CDR3 loop reads CAMGDPYEQYF. Here the CDR3 DNA reads TGTGCCATGGGCGACCCCTACGAGCAGTACTTC.

J is TRBJ2-1 and V is TRBV6-4; 14 positions agree with TRBD2. J lost 7 bases, V lost 5 bases, and 7 bases had no gene match. Germline V gene sequence: CDR1 MRHNA, CDR2 SNTAGT. This CDR3 contains 16 residues. The CDR3: CASSTTSGGAWNEQFF. The CDR3 region has the DNA TGTGCCAGCAGTACGACTAGCGGGGGGGCTTGGAATGAGCAGTTCTTC.

This rearrangement joins TRBV4-1 to TRBJ2-4, with TRBD2 matching over 11 bases. Germline values: CDR1 MGHRA, CDR2 YSYEKL. V dropped 4 bases and J dropped 3; count of bases not matched to a gene: 14. The CDR3 covers 19 residues. CDR3 coding DNA: TGCGCCAGCAGCCGGGATAGCGGGGGGGCCGTTTCCGGCAAAAACATTCAGTACTTC. This translates into CASSRDSGGAVSGKNIQYF.

V and J are TRBV6-5 and TRBJ2-1, with 10 bases identical to TRBD2. The CDR3 spans 15 residues. The germline V gene encodes CDR1 MNHEY and CDR2 SVGAGI. V lost 6 bases and J lost 10; bases outside the gene matches: 12. The CDR3 nucleotides read TGTGCCAGCAGAAGGATAGCGGGGGGCCTTCACGAGCAGTTCTTC. The encoded protein is CASRRIAGGLHEQFF.